This T cell receptor (beta chain) derives from a study of blood T cell repertoires in COVID-19. Across the whole study: The study drew acute and convalescent COVID-19 samples from the United States, Italy and Spain. From T cells, B-cell-depleted T cells, or PBMCs came the material, which was cDNA or gDNA.

In the authors' methods: It was from reference gene primer amplification that nucleated cell counts were estimated. The table came from immunoSEQ multiplex PCR; TCRdb's copy has only in-frame clones and leaves some out. Clonal size and the V and J genes are those of that table, whereas D and trimming came from the DNA. Seen here are some 130,000 clones, roughly nine tenths observed once, and the top ten hold around 3.6%. Germline V gene data show CDR1 as MGHRA and CDR2 as YSYEKL. The CDR3 is 13 amino acids. V was shortened by 0 bases and J by 3 bases, with 6 bases between the two germline ends. This clone was seen a single time.

Sequenced input: peripheral blood. The origin of this receptor is a man aged 45-65 years with active COVID-19. The J gene is TRBJ2-7, the V gene TRBV4-1; D remains unclear. CDR3 in DNA: TGCGCCAGCAGCCAAGATATGAGCTACGAGCAGTACGTC. It is translated as CASSQDMSYEQYV.